These 4 T cell receptor beta chains were all obtained from the same sample, sequenced in a study of T cells in Graves' hyperthyroidism and ophthalmopathy. From RNA transcripts, TCR beta CDR3 regions were amplified. First-round RT-PCR with HTBI primers amplified the TCR CDR3 region. TCRdb recomputed calls from the multiplex PCR reads with MiXCR, one row per CDR3 protein. The sample consists of fewer than 700,000 distinct CDR3 sequences, about 17% of them appearing once. The sequenced material came from blood. All receptors derive from a woman aged 30 to 39 with Graves' hyperthyroidism.

This clonotype was observed at least ten times. The rearrangement uses TRBV2 and TRBJ1-4, with D perhaps matching TRBD1 (5 bases). V was pared by 6 bases and J by 5 bases, with 13 bases between. The CDR3 totals 14 residues. Germline V gene sequence: CDR1 SNHLY, CDR2 FYNNEI. The CDR3 nucleotides are TGTGCCAGCAGGATTAGGGGAACCAATGAAAAACTGTTTTTT. Amino acid sequence: CASRIRGTNEKLFF. Full variable domain (outside the CDR3, taken from reference TRBV2 and TRBJ1-4): EPEVTQTPSHQVTQMGQEVILRCVPISNHLYFYWYRQILGQKVEFLVSFYNNEISEKSEIFDDQFSVERPDGSNFTLKIRSTKLEDSAMYFCASRIRGTNEKLFFGSGTQLSVL.

The chain uses TRBV30 and TRBJ1-5; a possible D gene is TRBD1 (5 bases). This CDR3 comprises 13 residues. V was trimmed by 1 base and J by 7 bases, leaving 11 bases between them. Germline V gives CDR1 GTSNPN, CDR2 SVGIG (reference sequence). The CDR3 nucleotides are TGTGCCTGGAGTGCATCGGGGGGGCAGCCCCAGCATTTT. This translates into CAWSASGGQPQHF. Full variable domain (rest looked up from reference TRBV30 and TRBJ1-5): SQTIHQWPATLVQPVGSPLSLECTVEGTSNPNLYWYRQAAGRGLQLLFYSVGIGQISSEVPQNLSASRPQDRQFILSSKKLLLSDSGFYLCAWSASGGQPQHFGDGTRLSIL.

The chain employs TRBV11-2 and TRBJ2-5; 8 bases line up with TRBD2. Germline trimming cut 6 bases from V and 3 bases from J; bases unmatched to any gene: 3. In germline, CDR1 is SGHAT, CDR2 FQNNGV. This CDR3 is built from 13 residues. The CDR3 spells CASRLAEEETQYF. CDR3 in DNA: TGTGCCAGCAGACTAGCGGAGGAAGAGACCCAGTACTTC.

The genes are TRBV9 and TRBJ2-7; D is uncertain. V was cut by 0 bases and J by 5 bases, with 12 bases left in between. This CDR3 is built from 14 residues. Germline V CDR1 and CDR2: SGDLS, YYNGEE. The CDR3 DNA is TGTGCCAGCAGCGTAGGCCCCGGTTCAGACGAGCAGTACTTC. Translating gives CASSVGPGSDEQYF.